The 27 T cell receptor beta chains below come from one sample, sequenced in a study of blood T cell repertoires in COVID-19. Only in-frame clones appear in the TCRdb table, and some are missing; sequencing was by immunoSEQ multiplex PCR. The sample gives around 220,000 clones, 70% to 90% of which show up once; roughly 10% is in the top ten. The material sequenced was peripheral blood. These receptor sequences come from a woman between 50 and 59 years old with COVID-19, enrolled during active disease.

The chain links TRBV7-6 to TRBJ2-3; D unresolved. The CDR3 length is 13 residues. The V and J ends lost 4 bases and 2 bases respectively, with 7 bases between them. Germline CDR1 and CDR2: SGHVS and FNYEAQ. CDR3 protein: CASSSVPTDTQYF. In DNA, the CDR3 is TGTGCCAGCAGCTCGGTCCCCACAGATACGCAGTATTTT.

The V gene is TRBV3-1 (or the pseudogene TRBV3-2), the J gene TRBJ2-7; TRBD2 matches 10 bases. CDR1 and CDR2 (germline): LGHDT, YNNKEL (reference sequence). The CDR3 has 17 amino acids. J gave up 1 base and V 4 bases, and 10 bases lay outside the gene matches. CDR3 sequence (DNA): TGTGCCAGCAGCCCCCAGAGGGGACTAGCGTTATCCTACGAGCAGTACTTC. The encoded protein is CASSPQRGLALSYEQYF.

This chain links TRBV19 with TRBJ2-2, with 7 bases identical to TRBD1. Germline V lookup: CDR1 LNHDA, CDR2 SQIVND (reference sequence). The V segment lost 6 bases and the J segment 3 bases; nucleotides outside the gene matches: 13. The CDR3 sequence is 17 residues long. CDR3 sequence (DNA): TGTGCCAGTAGCTTAGGGGGCCCGCGACTATACACCGGGGAGCTGTTTTTT. Translating it yields CASSLGGPRLYTGELFF.

Notes on this clone: Different DNA sequences within this sample yield the same CDR3. V is TRBV9 and J is TRBJ2-3, with D possibly TRBD1 on 5 matching bases. The germline V gene encodes CDR1 SGDLS and CDR2 YYNGEE. This CDR3 spans 12 amino acids. Between the trimmed V and J ends, which lost 4 bases and 6 bases, there was a span of 9 bases. CDR3 nucleotides: TGTGCCAGCAGCACTTCAGGGGATACGCAGTATTTT. Residues: CASSTSGDTQYF.

The chain joins TRBV24-1 to TRBJ2-5; TRBD1 agrees at 9 bases. This CDR3 is 16 amino acids long. V lost 1 base, J lost 1 base, and 3 bases stayed unmatched. Germline-derived CDR1 and CDR2 are KGHDR and SFDVKD. The CDR3 DNA sequence: TGTGCCACCAGTGATTTCGGGACAGGGACCCAAGAGACCCAGTACTTC. Translation: CATSDFGTGTQETQYF.

The chain recombines TRBV9 with TRBJ2-3; perhaps TRBD2 as D (7 bases). The germline V gene has CDR1 SGDLS and CDR2 YYNGEE. This CDR3 region has 16 residues. V lost 3 bases, J lost 2 bases, and 16 bases lay in between. CDR3 nucleotides: TGTGCCAGCAGCGCCAGAGGGGGGGGATACACAGATACGCAGTATTTT. Its translation is CASSARGGGYTDTQYF.

The gene calls are TRBV7-9 and TRBJ2-1; 7 nucleotides align to TRBD2. Germline assignment: CDR1 SEHNR and CDR2 FQNEAQ (reference sequence). CDR3 length: 15 residues. Trimming at V came to 8 bases and at J to 2 bases, leaving 9 bases not matched to a gene. The CDR3: CASGRLGGPYNEQFF. The CDR3 DNA reads TGTGCCAGCGGACGACTGGGAGGGCCCTACAATGAGCAGTTCTTC.

This clone occurred once. The chain is built from TRBV7-8 and TRBJ1-1; 8 bases align to TRBD1. CDR3 length: 15 amino acids. The V segment lost 5 bases and the J segment 6 bases; nucleotides outside the gene matches: 11. Germline CDR1 reads SGHVS; CDR2 reads FQNEAQ. CDR3 coding DNA: TGTGCCAGCAGCCTACTCCGGACAGGGCAATCTGAAGCTTTCTTT. Translation: CASSLLRTGQSEAFF. The whole variable domain, filled in from reference TRBV7-8 and TRBJ1-1, reads GAGVSQSPRYKVAKRGQDVALRCDPISGHVSLFWYQQALGQGPEFLTYFQNEAQLDKSGLPSDRFFAERPEGSVSTLKIQRTQQEDSAVYLCASSLLRTGQSEAFFGQGTRLTVV.

The chain recombines TRBV19 with TRBJ2-5, with 12 nucleotides matching TRBD1. Germline V lookup: CDR1 LNHDA, CDR2 SQIVND (reference sequence). This CDR3 is built from 19 residues. Trimming removed 1 base from V and 2 bases from J; junction bases left unmatched: 11. The DNA of the CDR3 is TGTGCCAGTAGTATAGTGGGGACAGGGGGCGCGGGTAATCAAGAGACCCAGTACTTC. This sequence encodes CASSIVGTGGAGNQETQYF.

CDR3 region: CASSQVVNSNTEAFF. The CDR3 nucleotides read TGTGCCAGCAGCCAAGTGGTGAACAGTAACACTGAAGCTTTCTTT. The chain joins TRBV14 to TRBJ1-1; D remains ambiguous. Germline loops: CDR1 SGHDN, CDR2 FVKESK. V was clipped by 1 base and J by 2 bases, with 11 bases between them. The CDR3 is made up of 15 amino acids.

The CDR3 spells CAWSRGTGRDEQFF. In nucleotides, the CDR3 is TGTGCCTGGAGTAGGGGGACAGGGAGGGATGAGCAGTTCTTC. The V call is TRBV30, the J call TRBJ2-1; 9 bases line up with TRBD1. The CDR3 runs 14 residues. Germline V gene sequence: CDR1 GTSNPN, CDR2 SVGIG (reference sequence). V trimming: 2 bases; J trimming: 8 bases; junction bases outside the gene matches: 7.

This chain connects TRBV6-9 to TRBJ1-1; D ambiguous. There are 17 residues in the CDR3. Germline CDR1 is MNHGY and CDR2 is SVAAGI. The germline V and J ends were trimmed by 0 bases and 1 base, with 15 bases remaining between them. The CDR3 nucleotides read TGTGCCAGCAGTTATTCGAAAGGGAGACGGGGGAACACTGAAGCTTTCTTT. Translated: CASSYSKGRRGNTEAFF.

The table lists this clone with a few counts. The chain recombines TRBV21-1 with TRBJ1-5; TRBD1, the table's D call, was not compared with the DNA. TRBV21-1 is noted as a pseudogene. The length of the CDR3 is 14 residues. CDR3 sequence (DNA): TGTGCCGGTACAGGGTTTTATAGCAATCAGCCCCAGCATTTT. It is translated as CAGTGFYSNQPQHF.

The gene calls are TRBV9 and TRBJ2-1, with 8 bases aligning to TRBD2. This CDR3 contains 17 residues. Germline trimming cut 4 bases from V and 5 bases from J; bases unmatched to any gene: 14. The germline CDR1 and CDR2 sequences are SGDLS and YYNGEE. CDR3 DNA: TGTGCCAGCAGCCCTCCCCCGGGGAGCGGGGGAAACAATGAGCAGTTCTTC. Its protein is CASSPPPGSGGNNEQFF.

The chain has TRBV11-2 and TRBJ2-2; D possibly corresponds to TRBD1 (5 bases). Per the germline V gene, CDR1 is SGHAT and CDR2 is FQNNGV. V was shortened by 5 bases and J by 6 bases, with 10 bases between the two germline ends. The length of the CDR3 is 13 residues. The CDR3 loop reads CASSPGWAGELFF. In DNA, the CDR3 is TGTGCCAGCAGCCCAGGGTGGGCCGGGGAGCTGTTTTTT.

The chain uses TRBV5-1 and TRBJ1-6; D gene ambiguous. Trimming removed 3 bases from V and 6 bases from J, with 13 bases in between. This CDR3 has 15 residues. Germline CDR1 and CDR2: SGHRS and YFSETQ. The CDR3 is CASSSSGEINSPLHF. The CDR3 nucleotides are TGCGCCAGCAGCTCATCGGGAGAAATTAATTCACCCCTCCACTTT.

The chain combines TRBV6-5 with TRBJ2-2; 7 bases are shared with TRBD1. The trim removed 6 bases at V and 7 bases at J, leaving 8 bases unmatched. Germline CDR1 reads MNHEY; CDR2 reads SVGAGI. This CDR3 comprises 14 residues. In DNA form, the CDR3 reads TGTGCCAGCAGGCCTACAGGGGCTAGCGGGGAGCTGTTTTTT. This gives the protein CASRPTGASGELFF.

V is TRBV27 and J is TRBJ1-2; 8 nucleotides line up with TRBD1. J was trimmed by 8 bases and V by 7 bases; bases with no gene match: 6. This CDR3 has 12 residues. Germline V gene data show CDR1 as MNHEY and CDR2 as SMNVEV (reference sequence). The CDR3 nucleotides read TGTGCCAGCAAAGGACAGGGTCGGGGCTACACCTTC. Residues: CASKGQGRGYTF.

The chain is built from TRBV3-1 (or the pseudogene TRBV3-2) and TRBJ2-2; D ambiguous. Germline CDR1 is LGHDT and CDR2 is YNNKEL (reference sequence). Trimming removed 0 bases at V and 4 bases at J, with 6 bases between. The length of the CDR3 is 14 residues. Here the CDR3 reads CASSQDPSTGELFF. The CDR3 region has the DNA TGTGCCAGCAGCCAAGATCCCAGCACCGGGGAGCTGTTTTTT.

The chain joins TRBV19 to TRBJ2-7; D might be TRBD2 (6 bases). The CDR3 has 12 amino acids. V lost 2 bases and J 6 bases, leaving 8 bases between the germline ends. Germline V CDR1 and CDR2: LNHDA, SQIVND (reference sequence). CDR3 in DNA: TGTGCCAGTAGTATATCGCGGGGCGAGCAGTACTTC. It specifies CASSISRGEQYF.

The rearrangement uses TRBV5-1 and TRBJ1-2; TRBD1 matches 10 bases. V was pared by 4 bases and J by 2 bases, with 8 bases of the junction left unmatched. The CDR3 totals 16 residues. In germline, CDR1 is SGHRS, CDR2 YFSETQ. The CDR3 reads CASSLGPGQGNYGYTF. The CDR3 bases are TGCGCCAGCAGCCTGGGTCCGGGACAGGGGAACTATGGCTACACCTTC.

The chain links TRBV21-1 to TRBJ1-6; TRBD1 reflects the table's D call only, with no check against the DNA. TRBV21-1 is a documented pseudogene. The CDR3 has 16 residues. The CDR3 coding sequence is TGTGCCAGCAGCAAAGGGGGGTGGGACAGGGGTTCACCCCTCCACTTT. Translated: CASSKGGWDRGSPLHF.

This chain uses TRBV29-1 with TRBJ1-2; 7 nucleotides align to TRBD1. Germline V gene data show CDR1 as SQVTM and CDR2 as ANQGSEA. The CDR3 contains 12 residues. With V trimmed by 5 bases and J by 4 bases, 4 bases remained unmatched. In nucleotides, the CDR3 is TGCAGCGTTCCGGACAGGTTCTATGGCTACACCTTC. Encoded protein: CSVPDRFYGYTF.

This sequence joins TRBV3-1 (or the pseudogene TRBV3-2) and TRBJ2-1; 7 nucleotides match TRBD1. Germline trimming cut 1 base from V and 13 bases from J; bases unmatched to any gene: 7. Germline V lookup: CDR1 LGHDT, CDR2 YNNKEL (reference sequence). CDR3 size: 13 residues. The DNA of the CDR3 is TGTGCCAGCAGCCAAGGGCGAGGGACAGCACAGTTCTTC. It is translated as CASSQGRGTAQFF.

This clone showed up many times. V and J are TRBV2 and TRBJ2-7, with 9 nucleotides matching TRBD1. The J segment lost 0 bases and the V segment lost 6 bases, leaving 9 bases of the junction unmatched. The CDR3 runs to 16 residues. Germline V gene data show CDR1 as SNHLY and CDR2 as FYNNEI. The DNA for the CDR3 is TGTGCCAGCAGGATACAGGGGGCCCTCTTCTCCTACGAGCAGTACTTC. This translates into CASRIQGALFSYEQYF.

This clone was observed a single time. The chain combines TRBV6-1 with TRBJ1-5; no definite D call. The germline V and J ends were trimmed by 3 bases and 4 bases, with 7 bases remaining between them. The germline gives CDR1 MNHNS, CDR2 SASEGT. This CDR3 has 13 residues. The CDR3 bases are TGTGCCAGCAGTGACAGTTGGAATCAGCCCCAGCATTTT. Amino acid sequence: CASSDSWNQPQHF.

The chain carries TRBV24-1 and TRBJ2-7; no firm D call. With 7 bases removed from V and 5 bases from J, the gap between germline ends came to 14 bases. Germline assignment: CDR1 KGHDR and CDR2 SFDVKD. The CDR3 is 13 amino acids. The CDR3 DNA sequence: TGTGCCACCAGCAAAACGCCCCAGGACGAGCAGTACTTC. Translation gives CATSKTPQDEQYF.